Below are 5 T cell receptor beta chains sequenced from a single sample in a study of blood T cell repertoires in COVID-19. The data were produced by immunoSEQ multiplex PCR, yet TCRdb's version contains in-frame clones alone and is incomplete. The table has roughly 140,000 clones, roughly 84% seen once. The sample comprised peripheral blood. The receptors derive from a woman aged 50 to 60 in a cohort sampled during active or convalescent COVID-19.

The chain recombines TRBV9 with TRBJ2-5; TRBD2 aligns across 11 bases. Germline CDR1 reads SGDLS; CDR2 reads YYNGEE. V lost 0 bases, J lost 5 bases, and 6 bases stayed unmatched. This CDR3 region has 16 residues. CDR3 sequence (DNA): TGTGCCAGCAGCGTAGTAGCGGGGGGGCCAGGTGAGACCCAGTACTTC. It specifies CASSVVAGGPGETQYF.

This rearrangement joins TRBV19 to TRBJ1-3; D gene unclear. CDR3 length: 15 residues. Germline CDR1 reads LNHDA; CDR2 reads SQIVND (reference sequence). V was pared by 3 bases and J by 2 bases, with 11 bases between. The CDR3 DNA reads TGTGCCAGTAGTATCTGGAGCGGGACTGGAAACACCATATATTTT. Protein: CASSIWSGTGNTIYF.

The chain carries TRBV24-1 and TRBJ2-1; 7 nucleotides align to TRBD2. This CDR3 spans 14 amino acids. Germline lookup yields CDR1 KGHDR and CDR2 SFDVKD. The junction had 6 bases not matched to a gene; V was cut back by 4 bases and J by 7 bases. CDR3 DNA: TGTGCCACCAGTGAATCGCGGGGGAATAATGAGCAGTTCTTC. This sequence encodes CATSESRGNNEQFF.

This clone was counted a single time. The genes are TRBV27 and TRBJ2-2; 7 bases map to TRBD1. Losses at the gene ends were 4 bases for V and 7 bases for J; bases not matched to a gene: 9. CDR3 size: 15 residues. CDR1 MNHEY and CDR2 SMNVEV come from the germline V gene (reference sequence). The CDR3: CASSSPAAGGGELFF. The CDR3 DNA is TGTGCCAGCAGTTCCCCGGCGGCAGGGGGCGGGGAGCTGTTTTTT.

The chain recombines TRBV6-5 with TRBJ2-1, with TRBD2 matching over 9 bases. V was pared by 0 bases and J by 3 bases, with 3 bases of the junction left unmatched. The CDR3 sequence is 16 residues long. Per germline, CDR1 MNHEY and CDR2 SVGAGI. CDR3 sequence reads: CASSYSAGGIYNEQFF. Here the CDR3 DNA reads TGTGCCAGCAGTTACTCAGCGGGGGGAATCTACAATGAGCAGTTCTTC.